The sequence of this T cell receptor beta chain was determined in a study of CD8 T cells in Susac syndrome. RNA totalling about 0.45 to 1 ug underwent reverse transcription with random hexamers. TCRdb passed the immunoSEQ multiplex PCR reads through MiXCR, listing each CDR3 protein once. The sample shows approximately 150,000 distinct CDR3 sequences, over 75% of them seen only once. The CDR3 extends over 17 amino acids. The germline V and J ends were trimmed by 5 bases and 1 base, with 21 bases remaining between them. Germline CDR1 is SEHNR and CDR2 is FQNEAQ (reference sequence). Bulk CD8+ and CD4+ cells came from magnetic negative isolation; CD8+ TEMRA by FACS.

Specimen: CD8+ T cells from PBMCs. The receptor was derived from a human donor with multiple sclerosis. The V call is TRBV7-9, the J call TRBJ2-7; perhaps TRBD2 as D (6 bases). CDR3 protein: CASSPPNGGISSYEQYV. Here the CDR3 DNA reads TGTGCCAGCAGCCCCCCAAATGGCGGGATATCGTCCTACGAGCAGTACGTC.